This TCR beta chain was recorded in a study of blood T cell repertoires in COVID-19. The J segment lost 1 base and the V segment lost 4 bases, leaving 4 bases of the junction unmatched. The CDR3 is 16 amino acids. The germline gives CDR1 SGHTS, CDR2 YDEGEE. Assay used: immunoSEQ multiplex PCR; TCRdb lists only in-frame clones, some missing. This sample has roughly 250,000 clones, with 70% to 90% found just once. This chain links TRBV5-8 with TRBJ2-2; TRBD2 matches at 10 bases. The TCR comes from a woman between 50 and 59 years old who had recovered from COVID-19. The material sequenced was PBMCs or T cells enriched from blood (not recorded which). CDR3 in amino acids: CASSPWTSGNTGELFF. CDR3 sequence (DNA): TGTGCCAGCAGCCCATGGACTAGCGGGAACACCGGGGAGCTGTTTTTT.